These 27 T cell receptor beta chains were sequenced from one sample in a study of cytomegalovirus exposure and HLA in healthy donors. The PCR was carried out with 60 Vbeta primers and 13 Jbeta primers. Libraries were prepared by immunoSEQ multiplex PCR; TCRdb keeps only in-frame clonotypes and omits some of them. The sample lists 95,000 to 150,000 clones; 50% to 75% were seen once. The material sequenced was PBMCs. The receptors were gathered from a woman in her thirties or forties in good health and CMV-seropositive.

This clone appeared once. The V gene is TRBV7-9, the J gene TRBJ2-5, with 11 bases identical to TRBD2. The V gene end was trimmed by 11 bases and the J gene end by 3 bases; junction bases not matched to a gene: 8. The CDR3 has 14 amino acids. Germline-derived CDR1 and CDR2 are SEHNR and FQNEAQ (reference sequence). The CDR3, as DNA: TGTGCCGGCCTAGCGGGAGGAAGGGAAGAGACCCAGTACTTC. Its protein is CAGLAGGREETQYF.

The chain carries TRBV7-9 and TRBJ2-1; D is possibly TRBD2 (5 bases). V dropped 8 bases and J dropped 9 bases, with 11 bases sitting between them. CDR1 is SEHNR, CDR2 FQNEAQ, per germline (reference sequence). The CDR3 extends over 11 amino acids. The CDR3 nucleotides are TGTGCCAGCGGAGTAGCGACTGAGCAGTTCTTC. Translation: CASGVATEQFF.

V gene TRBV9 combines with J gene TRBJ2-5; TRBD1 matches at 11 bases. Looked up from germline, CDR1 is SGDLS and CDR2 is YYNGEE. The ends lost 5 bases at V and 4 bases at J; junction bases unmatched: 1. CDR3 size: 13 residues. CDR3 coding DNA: TGTGCCAGCAGTGGGACAGGGGGAGAGACCCAGTACTTC. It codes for CASSGTGGETQYF.

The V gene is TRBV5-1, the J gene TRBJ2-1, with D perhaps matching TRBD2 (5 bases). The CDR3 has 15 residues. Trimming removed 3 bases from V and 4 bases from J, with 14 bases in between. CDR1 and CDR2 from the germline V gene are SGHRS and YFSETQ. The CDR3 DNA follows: TGCGCCAGCAGCTCTAGCCTCTCGACGTACAATGAGCAGTTCTTC. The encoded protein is CASSSSLSTYNEQFF.

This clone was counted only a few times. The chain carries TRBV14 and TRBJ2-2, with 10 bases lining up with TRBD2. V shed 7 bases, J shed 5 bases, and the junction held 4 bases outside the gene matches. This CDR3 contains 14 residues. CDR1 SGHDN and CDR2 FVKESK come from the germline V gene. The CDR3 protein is CASKQLAGTGELFF. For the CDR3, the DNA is TGTGCCAGCAAACAACTAGCGGGGACCGGGGAGCTGTTTTTT. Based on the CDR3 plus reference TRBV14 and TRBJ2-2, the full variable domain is EAGVTQFPSHSVIEKGQTVTLRCDPISGHDNLYWYRRVMGKEIKFLLHFVKESKQDESGMPNNRFLAERTGGTYSTLKVQPAELEDSGVYFCASKQLAGTGELFFGEGSRLTVL.

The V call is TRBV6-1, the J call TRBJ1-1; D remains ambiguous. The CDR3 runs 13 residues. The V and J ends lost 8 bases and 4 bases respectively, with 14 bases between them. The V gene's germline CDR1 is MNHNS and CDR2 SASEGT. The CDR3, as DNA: TGTGCCAGCTCCTTAACTACACTCACTGAAGCTTTCTTT. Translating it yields CASSLTTLTEAFF.

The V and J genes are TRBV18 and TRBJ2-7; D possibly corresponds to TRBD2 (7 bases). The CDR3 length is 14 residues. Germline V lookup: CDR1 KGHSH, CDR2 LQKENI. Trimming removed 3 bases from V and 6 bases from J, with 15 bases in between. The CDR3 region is CASSPPRGGSEQYF. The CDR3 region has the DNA TGTGCCAGCTCACCCCCTAGGGGGGGGAGCGAGCAGTACTTC. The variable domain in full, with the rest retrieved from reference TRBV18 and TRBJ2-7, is NAGVMQNPRHLVRRRGQEARLRCSPMKGHSHVYWYRQLPEEGLKFMVYLQKENIIDESGMPKERFSAEFPKEGPSILRIQQVVRGDSAAYFCASSPPRGGSEQYFGPGTRLTVT.

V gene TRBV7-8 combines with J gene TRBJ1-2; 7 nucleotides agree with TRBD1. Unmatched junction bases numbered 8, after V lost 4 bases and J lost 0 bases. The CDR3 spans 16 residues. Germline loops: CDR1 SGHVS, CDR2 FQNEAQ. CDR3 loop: CASSSPGQNTNYGYTF. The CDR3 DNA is TGTGCCAGCAGCTCCCCGGGACAGAATACTAACTATGGCTACACCTTC.

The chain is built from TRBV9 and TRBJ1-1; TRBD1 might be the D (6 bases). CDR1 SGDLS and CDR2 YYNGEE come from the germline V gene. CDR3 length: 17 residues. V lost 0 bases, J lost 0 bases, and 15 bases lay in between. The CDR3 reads CASSVVEGVFMNTEAFF. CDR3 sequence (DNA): TGTGCCAGCAGCGTAGTAGAGGGGGTCTTCATGAACACTGAAGCTTTCTTT.

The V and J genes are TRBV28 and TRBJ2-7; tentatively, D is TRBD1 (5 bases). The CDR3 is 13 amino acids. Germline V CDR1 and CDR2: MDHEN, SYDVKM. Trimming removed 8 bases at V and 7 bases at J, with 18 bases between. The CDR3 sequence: CASGGAGLGEQYF. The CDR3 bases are TGTGCCAGCGGTGGGGCAGGGCTAGGGGAGCAGTACTTC.

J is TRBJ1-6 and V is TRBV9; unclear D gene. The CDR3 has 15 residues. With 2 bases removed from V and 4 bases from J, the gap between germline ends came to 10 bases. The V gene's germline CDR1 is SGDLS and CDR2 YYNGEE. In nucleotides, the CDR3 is TGTGCCAGCAGCGTTTTTGCGGGTTATAATTCACCCCTCCACTTT. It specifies CASSVFAGYNSPLHF.

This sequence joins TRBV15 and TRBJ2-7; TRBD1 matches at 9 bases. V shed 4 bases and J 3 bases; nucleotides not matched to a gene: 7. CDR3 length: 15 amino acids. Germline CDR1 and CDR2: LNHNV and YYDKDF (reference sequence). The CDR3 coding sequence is TGTGCCACCAGCATCGAACCGGGACAGGGCTACGAGCAGTACTTC. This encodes CATSIEPGQGYEQYF.

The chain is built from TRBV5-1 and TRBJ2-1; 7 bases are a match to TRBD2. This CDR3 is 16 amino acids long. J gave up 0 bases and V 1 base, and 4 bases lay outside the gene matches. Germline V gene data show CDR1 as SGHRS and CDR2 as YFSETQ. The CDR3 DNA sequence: TGCGCCAGCAGCTTGCCCCTAGCGGACTCCTACAATGAGCAGTTCTTC. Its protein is CASSLPLADSYNEQFF.

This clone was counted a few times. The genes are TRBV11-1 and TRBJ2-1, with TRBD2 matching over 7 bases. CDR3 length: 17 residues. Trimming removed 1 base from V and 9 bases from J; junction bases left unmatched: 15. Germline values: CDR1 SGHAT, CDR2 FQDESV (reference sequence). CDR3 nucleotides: TGTGCCAGCAGCTTAGTTTCGGGAGGTTCCCGGCTAACTGAGCAGTTCTTC. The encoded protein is CASSLVSGGSRLTEQFF.

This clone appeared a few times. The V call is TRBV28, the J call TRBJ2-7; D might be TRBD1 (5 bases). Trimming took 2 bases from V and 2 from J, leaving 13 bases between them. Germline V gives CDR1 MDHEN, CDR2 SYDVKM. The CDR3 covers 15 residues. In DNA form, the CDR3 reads TGTGCCAGCAGTTTAGCAGGGCCGGCAACCTACGAGCAGTACTTC. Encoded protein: CASSLAGPATYEQYF. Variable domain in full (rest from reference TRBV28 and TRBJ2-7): DVKVTQSSRYLVKRTGEKVFLECVQDMDHENMFWYRQDPGLGLRLIYFSYDVKMKEKGDIPEGYSVSREKKERFSLILESASTNQTSMYLCASSLAGPATYEQYFGPGTRLTVT.

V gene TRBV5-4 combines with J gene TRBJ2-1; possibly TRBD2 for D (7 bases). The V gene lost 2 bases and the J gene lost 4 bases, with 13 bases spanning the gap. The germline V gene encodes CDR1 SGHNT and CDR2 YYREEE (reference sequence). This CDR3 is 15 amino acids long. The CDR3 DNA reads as TGTGCCAGCAGCTTCCCTGGGGGGGCGTACAATGAGCAGTTCTTC. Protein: CASSFPGGAYNEQFF.

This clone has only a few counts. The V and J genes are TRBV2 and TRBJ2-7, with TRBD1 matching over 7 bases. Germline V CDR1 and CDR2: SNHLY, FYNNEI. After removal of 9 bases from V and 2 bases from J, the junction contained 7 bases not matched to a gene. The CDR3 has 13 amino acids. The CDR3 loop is CASLRDSPYEQYF. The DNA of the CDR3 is TGTGCCAGTCTGAGGGACAGTCCCTACGAGCAGTACTTC.

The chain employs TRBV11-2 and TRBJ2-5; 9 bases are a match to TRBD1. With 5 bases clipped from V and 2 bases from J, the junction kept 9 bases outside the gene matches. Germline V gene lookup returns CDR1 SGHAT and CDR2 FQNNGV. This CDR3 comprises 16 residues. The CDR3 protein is CASSGGQGILQETQYF. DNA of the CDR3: TGTGCCAGCAGCGGGGGACAGGGAATATTACAAGAGACCCAGTACTTC.

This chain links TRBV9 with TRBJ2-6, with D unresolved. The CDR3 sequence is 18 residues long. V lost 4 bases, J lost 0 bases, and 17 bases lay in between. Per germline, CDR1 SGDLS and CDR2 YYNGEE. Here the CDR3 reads CASSPGADDFSGANVLTF. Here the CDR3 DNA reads TGTGCCAGCAGCCCGGGTGCAGACGATTTCTCTGGGGCCAACGTCCTGACTTTC.

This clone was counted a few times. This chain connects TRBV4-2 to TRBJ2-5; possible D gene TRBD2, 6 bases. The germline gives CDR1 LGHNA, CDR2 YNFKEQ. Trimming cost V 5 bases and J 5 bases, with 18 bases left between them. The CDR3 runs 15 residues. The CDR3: CASSTRERMGETQYF. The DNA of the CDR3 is TGTGCCAGCAGCACCCGGGAGAGGATGGGCGAGACCCAGTACTTC.

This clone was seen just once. The CDR3 reads CASSLQQNEQFF. The CDR3 region has the DNA TGTGCCAGCAGCCTACAGCAGAATGAGCAGTTCTTC. The rearrangement joins TRBV14 to TRBJ2-1; D is uncertain. Germline values: CDR1 SGHDN, CDR2 FVKESK. V lost 4 bases, J lost 7 bases, and 8 bases lay in between. The CDR3 loop spans 12 amino acids.

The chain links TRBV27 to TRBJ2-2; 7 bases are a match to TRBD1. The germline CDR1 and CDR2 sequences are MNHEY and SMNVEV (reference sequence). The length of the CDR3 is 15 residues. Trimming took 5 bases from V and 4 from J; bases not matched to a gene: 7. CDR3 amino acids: CASSPTGPGTGELFF. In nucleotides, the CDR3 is TGTGCCAGCAGTCCGACAGGGCCGGGCACCGGGGAGCTGTTTTTT.

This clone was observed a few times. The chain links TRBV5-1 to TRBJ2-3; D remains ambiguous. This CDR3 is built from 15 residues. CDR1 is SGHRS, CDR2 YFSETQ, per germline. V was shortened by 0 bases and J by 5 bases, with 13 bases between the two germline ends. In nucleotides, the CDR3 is TGCGCCAGCAGCTTGGAAGCGCTAAATGGAGATACGCAGTATTTT. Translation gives CASSLEALNGDTQYF.

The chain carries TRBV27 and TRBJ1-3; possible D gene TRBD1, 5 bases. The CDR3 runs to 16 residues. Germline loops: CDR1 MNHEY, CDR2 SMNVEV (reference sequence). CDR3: CDPKDDSFRSGNTIYF. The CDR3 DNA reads TGTGACCCAAAAGATGACAGTTTTCGTTCTGGAAACACCATATATTTT.

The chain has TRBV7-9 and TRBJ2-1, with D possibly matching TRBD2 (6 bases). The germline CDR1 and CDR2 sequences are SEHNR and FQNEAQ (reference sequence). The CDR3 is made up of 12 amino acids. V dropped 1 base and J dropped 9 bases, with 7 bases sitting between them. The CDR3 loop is CASSLEGGEQFF. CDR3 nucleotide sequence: TGTGCCAGCAGCTTAGAGGGAGGTGAGCAGTTCTTC.

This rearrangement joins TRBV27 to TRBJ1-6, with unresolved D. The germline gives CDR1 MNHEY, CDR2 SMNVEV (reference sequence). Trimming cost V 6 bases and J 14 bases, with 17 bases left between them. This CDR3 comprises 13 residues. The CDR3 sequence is CASRRGSAVTLHF. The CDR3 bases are TGTGCCAGCAGGCGAGGGTCGGCGGTTACCCTCCACTTT.

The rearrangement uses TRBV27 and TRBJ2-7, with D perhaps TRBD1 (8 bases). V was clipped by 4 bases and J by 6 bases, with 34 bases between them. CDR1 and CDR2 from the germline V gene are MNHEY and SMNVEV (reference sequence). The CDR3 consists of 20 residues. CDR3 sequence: CASSSYTGTGGLAVSLEQYF. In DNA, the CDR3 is TGTGCCAGCAGTTCCTACACCGGGACAGGTGGGCTAGCGGTTAGTCTCGAGCAGTACTTC.